The T cell receptor (beta chain) under discussion was sequenced for a study of T cell repertoires in cytomegalovirus infection. Overall study: It was the public TCR beta signatures that indicated both CMV infection and matching HLA type. Study results and caveats: Carriers of CMV and the relevant HLA type were discriminated by public TCR beta frequency. The ex vivo response showed dominance by HLA-C-restricted CMV-specific TCR beta clonotypes.

A note on this clonotype: Its specificity is not known.

The V end was cut by 3 bases, the J end by 7 bases, with 12 bases between. Germline V gene lookup returns CDR1 MRHNA and CDR2 SNTAGT. The CDR3 sequence is 13 residues long. TCRdb re-analysed the reads in MiXCR, keeping a single row per CDR3 protein. The data contain fewer than 550,000 distinct CDR3 sequences, more than 15% of them seen just once; the ten biggest clones take up 24%. The sample comprised CD8+ T cells from PBMCs. The sequence derives from a human donor in good health (CMV status not recorded). Some clones in this sample may be carry-over from other donors' samples. The V and J genes are TRBV6-4 and TRBJ1-2, with TRBD1 as a possible D gene (5 bases). The CDR3 sequence: CASSEWGVRGYTF. The CDR3 DNA sequence: TGTGCCAGCAGTGAGTGGGGGGTACGTGGCTACACCTTC.